These T cell receptor beta chains were read from a single sample in a study of a mutant IDH1 vaccine in newly diagnosed glioma. Antigen specificity for these receptors is unknown. Here immunoSEQ multiplex PCR was the method, and the copy in TCRdb shows in-frame clones only, minus some. Among over 55,000 clones listed, about 87% were seen once. Specimen: PBMCs, collected from a glioma patient whose treatment included an IDH1 peptide vaccine. The source of these receptors is a woman aged 35 to 49 with glioma. The CDR3 runs from the conserved cysteine through the conserved F or W. D genes are given only for firm matches. Clone sizes are given selectively: once, few, many, or a class where the clone is expanded.

j_call	v_call	clone_size	d_call	cdr3_nt	cdr3_aa
TRBJ1-5	TRBV19	.	TRBD1	TGTGCCAGTAGTGATCCAGGACAGGCTAGCAATCAGCCCCAGCATTTT	CASSDPGQASNQPQHF
TRBJ1-6	TRBV5-5	.	TRBD1	TGTGCCAGCAGCGGGGGGACAGGCGAGGGATATTCACCCCTCCACTTT	CASSGGTGEGYSPLHF
TRBJ1-5	TRBV7-9	.	TRBD1	TGTGCCAGCAGCCTTTCCTGGGACAGGGGCTTAGGGAATCAGCCCCAGCATTTT	CASSLSWDRGLGNQPQHF
TRBJ1-1	TRBV7-2	.	.	TGTGCCAGCAGCCCCCCTTTAAGGAACACTGAAGCTTTCTTT	CASSPPLRNTEAFF
TRBJ2-7	TRBV25-1	.	TRBD1	TGTGCCAGCAGTGAGGGACAGGGGGCTTTTGAGCAGTACTTC	CASSEGQGAFEQYF
TRBJ1-3	TRBV18	once	.	TGTGCCAGCTCACCACGCGTAGAGAGCTCTGGAAACACCATATATTTT	CASSPRVESSGNTIYF
TRBJ2-2	TRBV5-1	.	TRBD2	TGCGCCAGCAGAGGACTAGCGGGAGGTCCCGGGGAGCTGTTTTTT	CASRGLAGGPGELFF
TRBJ1-1	TRBV5-6	.	.	TGTGCCAGCAGCTTGGTCCCGAACACTGAAGCTTTCTTT	CASSLVPNTEAFF
TRBJ2-1	TRBV7-2	.	.	TGTGCCAGCAGCTACAACAATGAGCAGTTCTTC	CASSYNNEQFF
TRBJ1-4	TRBV15	.	.	TGTGCCACCAGCAGAGATTCAGGGTTCGGTGAAAAACTGTTTTTT	CATSRDSGFGEKLFF
TRBJ1-1	TRBV9	.	.	TGTGCCAGCAGCTCGGGAGGGGATGAAGCTTTCTTT	CASSSGGDEAFF
TRBJ2-7	TRBV29-1	.	.	TGCAGCGGCCCGGGCCCAGGCTACGACGAGCAGTACTTC	CSGPGPGYDEQYF
TRBJ1-2	TRBV6-6	.	.	TGTGCCAGCAGAAAACAACCGAACTATGGCTACACCTTC	CASRKQPNYGYTF
TRBJ1-2	TRBV19	.	.	TGTGCCAGTAGTATCCCCCTGGGGGAAGGGAGGCAATCCTATGGCTACACCTTC	CASSIPLGEGRQSYGYTF
TRBJ2-7	TRBV4-3	.	.	TGCGCCAGCAGCCAAGAAAGGGGGGGGAACTCCTACGAGCAGTACTTC	CASSQERGGNSYEQYF
TRBJ2-2	TRBV30	.	.	TGTGCCTGGAGTATAGGGGACACCGGGGAGCTGTTTTTT	CAWSIGDTGELFF
TRBJ1-2	TRBV2	.	TRBD1	TGTGCCAGCGCAGGGGGCGTCTATGGCTACACCTTC	CASAGGVYGYTF
TRBJ2-5	TRBV4-1	.	.	TGCGCCAGCAGCCAAGATTACTCGGTGGTACAAGAGACCCAGTACTTC	CASSQDYSVVQETQYF
TRBJ2-6	TRBV30	once	.	TGTGCCTGGAGTGTGAAGGTGGCCAACGTCCTGACTTTC	CAWSVKVANVLTF
TRBJ2-7	TRBV30	.	.	TGTGCCTGGAGTCGACCCCGGGACTCGGTACATTACGAGCAGTACTTC	CAWSRPRDSVHYEQYF
TRBJ2-1	TRBV5-1	.	TRBD2	TGCGCCAGCAGCCCGGGACTAGCGGGAGGGAATGAGCAGTTCTTC	CASSPGLAGGNEQFF
TRBJ1-2	TRBV6-5	once	TRBD1	TGTGCCAGCAGTCCACAGGGGAACTATGGCTACACCTTC	CASSPQGNYGYTF
TRBJ2-7	TRBV5-1	.	TRBD2	TGCGCCAGCAGCTTGGTAAGCGGGAATACCCCTTCCTACGAGCAGTACTTC	CASSLVSGNTPSYEQYF
TRBJ2-3	TRBV10-3	.	TRBD2	TGTGCCATCAGCGGGGGGGCCCCGGGTACGCAGTATTTT	CAISGGAPGTQYF
TRBJ1-2	TRBV19	once	TRBD1	TGTGCCAGTAGTATAGATCGAGGACAGGGAGTTTGGTCTGGCTACACCTTC	CASSIDRGQGVWSGYTF
TRBJ1-1	TRBV7-9	.	.	TGTGCCAGCAGCTTAGGGCTGGGTGGGACGCGTGCTTTCTTT	CASSLGLGGTRAFF
TRBJ1-2	TRBV7-2	.	.	TGTGCCAGCAGCCAAAGGAGTGAGGGCTACACCTTC	CASSQRSEGYTF
TRBJ1-5	TRBV7-9	.	.	TGTGCCAGCAGCTCCTCCGGCGGGCCCCAGCATTTT	CASSSSGGPQHF
TRBJ1-2	TRBV10-3	.	.	TGTGCCATCAGTGACGGACTTTATGGCTACACCTTC	CAISDGLYGYTF
TRBJ1-3	TRBV2	.	TRBD1	TGTGCCAGCAGTCAGGGGGCGTCTGGAAACACCATATATTTT	CASSQGASGNTIYF
TRBJ1-1	TRBV7-9	.	.	TGTGCCAGCAGCCACACCGACAGGAACACTGAAGCTTTCTTT	CASSHTDRNTEAFF
TRBJ2-2	TRBV13	.	TRBD1	TGTGCCAGCAGCGCGGACAGGCGCGGGGAGCTGTTTTTT	CASSADRRGELFF
TRBJ2-5	TRBV7-8	.	TRBD2	TGTGCCAGCAGCTCCCTAGCGGGGGGAGGGACGTACTTC	CASSSLAGGGTYF
TRBJ1-1	TRBV10-3	.	.	TGTGCCATCAGTGAGTCGAGGGATGAAGCTTTCTTT	CAISESRDEAFF
TRBJ2-4	TRBV5-4	.	TRBD2	TGTGCCAGCAGCTTGCGGGGGGTAGCGGGGGGCCATTTAAACATTCAGTACTTC	CASSLRGVAGGHLNIQYF